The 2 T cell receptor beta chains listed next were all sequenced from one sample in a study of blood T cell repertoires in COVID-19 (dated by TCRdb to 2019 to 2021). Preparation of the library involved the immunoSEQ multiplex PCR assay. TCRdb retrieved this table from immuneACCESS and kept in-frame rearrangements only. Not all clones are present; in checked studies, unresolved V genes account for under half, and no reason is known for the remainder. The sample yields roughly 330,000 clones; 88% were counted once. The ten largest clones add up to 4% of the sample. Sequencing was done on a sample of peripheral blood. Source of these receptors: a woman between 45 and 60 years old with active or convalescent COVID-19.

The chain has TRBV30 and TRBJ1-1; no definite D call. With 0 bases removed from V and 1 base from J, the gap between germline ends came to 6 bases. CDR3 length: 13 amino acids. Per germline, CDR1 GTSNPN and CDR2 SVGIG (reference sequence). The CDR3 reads CAWSVPGNTEAFF. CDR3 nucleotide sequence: TGTGCCTGGAGTGTACCGGGGAACACTGAAGCTTTCTTT.

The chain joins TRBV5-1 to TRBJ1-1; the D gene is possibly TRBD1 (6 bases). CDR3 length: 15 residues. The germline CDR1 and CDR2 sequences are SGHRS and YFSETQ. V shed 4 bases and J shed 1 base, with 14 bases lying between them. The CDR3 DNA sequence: TGCGCCAGCAGCAATGCACAGGGTTGGAACACTGAAGCTTTCTTT. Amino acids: CASSNAQGWNTEAFF. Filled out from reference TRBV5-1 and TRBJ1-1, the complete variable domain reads KAGVTQTPRYLIKTRGQQVTLSCSPISGHRSVSWYQQTPGQGLQFLFEYFSETQRNKGNFPGRFSGRQFSNSRSEMNVSTLELGDSALYLCASSNAQGWNTEAFFGQGTRLTVV.